This TCR beta chain was captured by sequencing in a study of T cell changes during pregnancy in multiple sclerosis. TCRdb's copy holds only in-frame clones and misses some; the assay was immunoSEQ multiplex PCR. Counted here are fewer than 55,000 clones, nearly 90% occurring once; the ten biggest clones make up roughly 5%. The ends were cut back, 4 bases at V and 10 bases at J, with 15 bases in the middle. CDR1 and CDR2 from the germline V gene are SGHRS and YFSETQ. The CDR3 loop spans 13 amino acids. The specimen comprised peripheral blood, sampled after pregnancy. The rearrangement uses TRBV5-1 and TRBJ2-1, with D maybe TRBD2 (5 bases). The clonotype was recovered from a female donor in good health, enrolled as a control in a pregnancy study. CDR3 residues: CASSDHIEGEQFF. The CDR3 DNA is TGCGCCAGCAGCGACCACATCGAGGGAGAGCAGTTCTTC.